This T cell receptor (beta chain) is from a study of OX40 agonist ivuxolimab in advanced cancers. Looking at the study overall: Ivuxolimab, which targeted the costimulatory receptor OX40 (CD134), was an agonistic, fully human IgG2 monoclonal antibody. Intravenous ivuxolimab was administered to patients every 2 weeks at six dose levels: 0.01, 0.1, 0.3, 1.5, 3 and 10 mg/kg. Among the 50 to 55 dose-escalation patients, around 19 had hepatocellular carcinoma, roughly 15 melanoma, 9 renal cell carcinoma and 9 head and neck cancer. In the dose-escalation cohort, more than 75% of patients were male, and the mean age was roughly 60 years, with a range of about 23 to 80. Patients were allowed to have had prior anti-PD-1, anti-PD-L1 or anti-CTLA-4 therapy, and approximately 40% of the dose-escalation patients had previously received checkpoint inhibitors. Partial responses were achieved by three dose-escalation patients, of whom one had hepatocellular carcinoma and two had cutaneous melanoma. Peripheral TCRbeta sequencing aimed to test whether ivuxolimab altered TCR sequence diversity and caused clonal T-cell expansion. The paper reports the monotherapy dose-escalation portion (N of about 52 patients) of the phase I ivuxolimab trial.

Results and caveats for the whole study, not just this receptor: At doses from 0.1 to 3.0 mg/kg, clonal expansion was seen in both CD4+ and CD8+ blood T cells between baseline and week 6. In partial responders in the 0.1-3.0 mg/kg groups, normalized peripheral clonal expansion was found to be among the lowest, especially among CD8+ T cells. The antigen specificity of the peripheral T cells that underwent clonal expansion was not determined. After ivuxolimab, expanded clones were on average more numerous among CD8+ T cells than among CD4+ T cells. Low levels of normalized T-cell clonal expansion were also seen in some patients who did not respond.

A word on this clone: The specificity of this receptor is unknown. The record has no base qualities; no much larger clone is one base away.

Patients with a history of autoimmune disease or receiving systemic immunosuppression were excluded from the trial. Peripheral blood for TCR sequencing was collected from all dose cohorts at baseline, on cycle 4 day 1, and on cycle 7 day 1. The samples were drawn from a first-in-human, open-label, multicenter phase I dose-escalation trial of ivuxolimab. Adults with locally advanced or metastatic melanoma, renal cell, hepatocellular, or head and neck squamous cell carcinoma were enrolled in the trial. Before TCR sequencing, CD4+ T cells and CD8+ T cells were sorted from peripheral blood as separate populations. The cysteine opens and the phenylalanine closes a CDR3 of 16 amino acids. The read is trimmed to its CDR3 DNA, 48 bases read in frame from base 1. Deletion took 4 bases off V and 4 bases off J, with a span of 15 bases between the germline ends. CDR1 and CDR2, looked up from the germline V gene, are SGHRS and YFSETQ.

Genomic DNA was extracted from sorted cells for sequencing of the TCRbeta CDR3 region. TCRbeta CDR3 regions were sequenced using the immunoSEQ Assay. The table comes from immuneACCESS by way of TCRdb, which keeps in-frame sequences with V and J called. Part of the clones is missing from these tables; in studies checked, under half for an unresolved V gene and the rest for unknown reasons. Across this sample there are about 66,000 clones, with roughly 76% seen only once. The ten largest clones add up to about 1.6% of the sample. The chain links TRBV5-1 with TRBJ1-6; 6 matching bases give a weak D call of TRBD1. The source of this sequence is an adult with an advanced solid tumor such as melanoma, head and neck, liver or kidney cancer. The material sequenced was CD4+ or CD8+ T cells sorted from blood, taken in a trial of the OX40 agonist ivuxolimab. At the DNA level, the sequence is TGCGCCAGCAGCCCGGAGGGGGAGTCTTATAATTCACCCCTCCACTTT. It translates as CASSPEGESYNSPLHF.